This T cell receptor (beta chain) emerged from a study of radiation and T cells in renal cell carcinoma. TCRdb keeps only in-frame clones here, not all; method: immunoSEQ multiplex PCR. The sample consists of 120,000 to 150,000 clones, around nine tenths of them appearing once. With 2 bases removed from V and 3 bases from J, the gap between germline ends came to 14 bases. Germline V gives CDR1 MNHEY, CDR2 SVGAGI. The CDR3 loop spans 16 amino acids. Described time point: blood 4 weeks post-SBRT, at nephrectomy. The treatment denotes: 15 Gy SBRT to primary tumor, nephrectomy 4 weeks later. The chain employs TRBV6-5 and TRBJ2-1, with D possibly being TRBD2 (5 bases). Specimen: blood, collected from a patient whose treatment included radiotherapy and nephrectomy. The sequence came from a woman in her forties or fifties with renal cell carcinoma. The CDR3 sequence: CASSYGSEGDYNEQFF. Written as DNA, the CDR3 is TGTGCCAGCAGTTACGGAAGTGAGGGAGACTACAATGAGCAGTTCTTC.